The rows below give T cell receptor beta chains drawn from one sample of a study of T cell responses to AZD1222 COVID-19 vaccine. Sequenced by immunoSEQ multiplex PCR; TCRdb stores in-frame clones only, minus some. The sample carries roughly 79,000 clones, about 72% recorded once. Sequencing used peripheral blood, obtained on day 0 of AZD1222 vaccination. These receptors were taken from an adult in good health. Each CDR3 is given without its conserved first and last residue. The D gene is left open where the match is weak.

V gene: TRBV5-1; J gene: TRBJ1-2; D gene: TRBD1; CDR3 protein: ASRPGTENGYT
V gene: TRBV19; J gene: TRBJ2-7; D gene: TRBD2; CDR3 protein: ASSIHTSGRTYEQY
V gene: TRBV28; J gene: TRBJ1-1; D gene: -; CDR3 protein: ASSSSGHPSNTEAF
V gene: TRBV7-9; J gene: TRBJ1-1; D gene: -; CDR3 protein: ASSLLGDTEAF
V gene: TRBV11-3; J gene: TRBJ2-1; D gene: TRBD1; CDR3 protein: ASSLGQGAYNEQF
V gene: TRBV4-1; J gene: TRBJ1-1; D gene: -; CDR3 protein: ASSQARGGEAF
V gene: TRBV6-5; J gene: TRBJ1-5; D gene: -; CDR3 protein: ASSYFGPNQPQH
V gene: TRBV24-1; J gene: TRBJ1-4; D gene: -; CDR3 protein: ATSDVTGEKLF
V gene: TRBV7-2; J gene: TRBJ2-1; D gene: TRBD1; CDR3 protein: ASSILQGPNEQF
V gene: TRBV18; J gene: TRBJ2-1; D gene: TRBD2; CDR3 protein: ASSSGLAAYNEQF
V gene: TRBV15; J gene: TRBJ1-4; D gene: -; CDR3 protein: ATSRDLNGGDEKLF
V gene: TRBV4-1; J gene: TRBJ1-1; D gene: -; CDR3 protein: ASSQTRERGSF
V gene: TRBV29-1; J gene: TRBJ2-7; D gene: -; CDR3 protein: SVGKRDAYEQY
V gene: TRBV7-2; J gene: TRBJ2-2; D gene: -; CDR3 protein: ASSSEGRLNTGELF
V gene: TRBV5-6; J gene: TRBJ1-2; D gene: -; CDR3 protein: ASSLSGTHGYT